Presented here are 21 T cell receptor beta chains from one specimen sequenced in a study of T cell repertoires in cytomegalovirus infection. MiXCR, run by TCRdb on the reads, gives a single entry per CDR3 protein. The sample consists of nearly 700,000 distinct CDR3 sequences, 33% of them appearing once. Their antigens are not known. The sample was cultured PBMCs, taken from culture after CMV antigen stimulation. These TCRs come from a human donor in good health (CMV status not recorded). Some clones in this sample may be carry-over from other donors' samples.

This clonotype has a handful of counts. V usage is TRBV6-5 and J usage is TRBJ1-1; the D gene is possibly TRBD1 (5 bases). V lost 8 bases to trimming and J lost 2 bases, with 15 bases between them. The CDR3 runs to 14 residues. Looked up from germline, CDR1 is MNHEY and CDR2 is SVGAGI. CDR3 coding DNA: TGTGCCAGCTCGGGTATAGGGGCAAACACTGAAGCTTTCTTT. Translation: CASSGIGANTEAFF.

The gene calls are TRBV19 and TRBJ2-4; 7 bases map to TRBD1. Per germline, CDR1 LNHDA and CDR2 SQIVND (reference sequence). V shed 7 bases, J shed 6 bases, and the junction held 9 bases outside the gene matches. The CDR3 loop spans 14 amino acids. The CDR3 loop is CASNPSRQGNIQYF. CDR3 sequence (DNA): TGTGCCAGTAATCCCTCGCGACAGGGAAACATTCAGTACTTC.

This clonotype was seen at least ten times. This chain joins TRBV7-2 and TRBJ1-1; tentatively, D is TRBD1 (5 bases). Trimming shortened V by 6 bases and J by 8 bases, and 16 bases separated the two germline ends. The CDR3 is made up of 13 amino acids. Germline lookup yields CDR1 SGHTA and CDR2 FQGNSA. CDR3 sequence (DNA): TGTGCCAGCAGTTCCGTTCAGGGTGGGGAAGCTTTCTTT. This translates into CASSSVQGGEAFF. Based on the CDR3 plus reference TRBV7-2 and TRBJ1-1, the full variable domain is GAGVSQSPSNKVTEKGKDVELRCDPISGHTALYWYRQSLGQGLEFLIYFQGNSAPDKSGLPSDRFSAERTGGSVSTLTIQRTQQEDSAVYLCASSSVQGGEAFFGQGTRLTVV.

At least ten counts were recorded for this clonotype. The chain is built from TRBV7-2 and TRBJ1-1; 8 bases are a match to TRBD1. Germline V gives CDR1 SGHTA, CDR2 FQGNSA. This CDR3 comprises 15 residues. After removal of 5 bases from V and 4 bases from J, the junction contained 9 bases not matched to a gene. CDR3 residues: CASSPRQGLGTEAFF. DNA of the CDR3: TGTGCCAGCAGCCCTAGACAGGGGTTAGGCACTGAAGCTTTCTTT.

There are a few counts of this clonotype. V is TRBV5-6 and J is TRBJ2-7; 9 bases are shared with TRBD1. The ends lost 5 bases at V and 3 bases at J; junction bases unmatched: 9. The CDR3 consists of 15 residues. CDR1 is SGHDT and CDR2 is YYEEEE in the germline V gene. The CDR3 sequence is CASSRTGVIGYEQYF. The CDR3 region has the DNA TGTGCCAGCAGTCGGACAGGGGTGATAGGCTACGAGCAGTACTTC.

This clonotype has just a few counts. The V gene is TRBV7-9, the J gene TRBJ2-7; D gene uncertain. This CDR3 is built from 12 residues. In germline, CDR1 is SEHNR, CDR2 FQNEAQ (reference sequence). With 6 bases removed from V and 5 bases from J, the gap between germline ends came to 11 bases. The CDR3 coding sequence is TGTGCCAGCAGTCCCCTGGTGGACGAGCAGTACTTC. It is translated as CASSPLVDEQYF.

There are a few counts of this clonotype. The genes are TRBV6-2 or TRBV6-3 and TRBJ2-1; 12 bases are shared with TRBD2. Germline-derived CDR1 and CDR2 are MNHEY and SVGEGT. This CDR3 has 20 residues. V lost 8 bases to trimming and J lost 8 bases; unmatched junction nucleotides: 25. This CDR3 reads CASPPDLATSGSWASDEQFF. CDR3 in DNA: TGTGCCAGCCCCCCCGACCTGGCGACTAGCGGGAGTTGGGCTAGCGATGAGCAGTTCTTC.

This clonotype was observed a few times. V and J are TRBV7-6 and TRBJ2-1; D gene unclear. The V end was cut by 2 bases, the J end by 12 bases, with 17 bases between. The CDR3 length is 14 residues. Germline lookup yields CDR1 SGHVS and CDR2 FNYEAQ. DNA for the CDR3: TGTGCCAGCAGCTTAAAAGTGTCGGGTCCCTCGCAGTTCTTC. Protein sequence: CASSLKVSGPSQFF. The whole variable domain, remainder taken from reference TRBV7-6 and TRBJ2-1, is GAGVSQSPRYKVTKRGQDVALRCDPISGHVSLYWYRQALGQGPEFLTYFNYEAQQDKSGLPNDRFSAERPEGSISTLTIQRTEQRDSAMYRCASSLKVSGPSQFFGPGTRLTVL.

The chain combines TRBV20-1 with TRBJ2-7, with 11 bases matching TRBD1. Germline V gene lookup returns CDR1 DFQATT and CDR2 SNEGSKA (reference sequence). J gave up 7 bases and V 4 bases, and 9 bases lay outside the gene matches. The CDR3 covers 14 residues. CDR3 region: CSANGQGAGGEQYF. The CDR3 bases are TGCAGTGCTAATGGACAGGGGGCTGGAGGGGAGCAGTACTTC.

V is TRBV12-3 or TRBV12-4 and J is TRBJ1-5; D unclear. This CDR3 comprises 16 residues. Trimming stripped 6 bases from V and 3 bases from J, with 18 bases between. The CDR3 DNA follows: TGTGCCAGCAGAGTTTATTATGGTCTTGACAATCAGCCCCAGCATTTT. This encodes CASRVYYGLDNQPQHF.

In this sample, this clonotype turned up a few times. In DNA form, the CDR3 reads TGTGCCAGCAGCTTAGGGGGTGAAGGGCCCCAGCATTTT. It encodes CASSLGGEGPQHF. This chain connects TRBV7-2 to TRBJ1-5, with D hard to call. Germline V gene sequence: CDR1 SGHTA, CDR2 FQGNSA. The CDR3 loop spans 13 amino acids. Trimming shortened V by 1 base and J by 9 bases, and 10 bases separated the two germline ends.

J is TRBJ1-5 and V is TRBV4-1; 7 bases map to TRBD1. V was pared by 5 bases and J by 9 bases, with 7 bases of the junction left unmatched. CDR3 size: 13 residues. Germline V gives CDR1 MGHRA, CDR2 YSYEKL. The CDR3 protein is CASSATGVGPQHF. The CDR3 nucleotides are TGCGCCAGCAGCGCTACAGGGGTGGGGCCCCAGCATTTT.

The chain carries TRBV10-2 and TRBJ2-1, with TRBD2 matching over 12 bases. The CDR3 consists of 17 residues. In germline, CDR1 is WSHSY, CDR2 SAAADI. Trimming removed 6 bases from V and 4 bases from J; junction bases left unmatched: 10. The CDR3 here is CASRARLAGAMYNEQFF. The CDR3 DNA sequence: TGCGCCAGCAGGGCACGACTAGCGGGGGCCATGTACAATGAGCAGTTCTTC.

The chain carries TRBV7-2 and TRBJ2-1; D is tentatively TRBD1 or TRBD2 (5 bases each). The CDR3 is 14 residues long. Germline V gives CDR1 SGHTA, CDR2 FQGNSA. V gave up 6 bases and J gave up 8 bases, with 17 bases separating them. The CDR3 DNA is TGTGCCAGCAGACACCTTTTCAGGGACCATGAGCAGTTCTTC. As protein: CASRHLFRDHEQFF.

The chain couples TRBV7-2 to TRBJ1-2; TRBD1 might be the D (6 bases). CDR3 size: 13 residues. The germline CDR1 and CDR2 sequences are SGHTA and FQGNSA. V was pared by 9 bases and J by 5 bases, with 16 bases between. As DNA, the CDR3 is TGTGCCAGTAAGACAGGCCAGTATTATGGCTACACCTTC. Protein product: CASKTGQYYGYTF.

In this sample, this clonotype turned up a few times. The chain uses TRBV4-1 and TRBJ1-2; D is ambiguous. Germline-derived CDR1 and CDR2 are MGHRA and YSYEKL. This CDR3 is 11 amino acids long. Trimming took off 3 bases at V and 5 bases at J, with 4 bases between the two ends. The CDR3 sequence: CASSHYYGYTF. In nucleotides, the CDR3 is TGCGCCAGCAGCCATTATTATGGCTACACCTTC.

V gene TRBV28 combines with J gene TRBJ2-2; TRBD1 is a possible D gene (6 bases). The V end lost 6 bases, the J end lost 3 bases, and 11 bases lay between the germline ends. This CDR3 is built from 14 residues. The germline gives CDR1 MDHEN, CDR2 SYDVKM. The CDR3: CASSIGTYTGELFF. The CDR3 nucleotides are TGTGCCAGCAGCATAGGGACATACACCGGGGAGCTGTTTTTT. The whole variable domain, remainder taken from reference TRBV28 and TRBJ2-2, is DVKVTQSSRYLVKRTGEKVFLECVQDMDHENMFWYRQDPGLGLRLIYFSYDVKMKEKGDIPEGYSVSREKKERFSLILESASTNQTSMYLCASSIGTYTGELFFGEGSRLTVL.

This clonotype was seen only a few times. This rearrangement joins TRBV7-2 to TRBJ1-5, with D possibly being TRBD1 (5 bases). Trimming took 4 bases from V and 6 from J, leaving 13 bases between them. This CDR3 is 14 amino acids long. CDR1 is SGHTA, CDR2 FQGNSA, per germline. The CDR3 nucleotides are TGTGCCAGCAGCTGGGGACGGGTCAGTCAGCCCCAGCATTTT. Its protein is CASSWGRVSQPQHF.

J is TRBJ2-7 and V is TRBV27, with D perhaps being TRBD1 or TRBD2 (5 bases each). V was shortened by 5 bases and J by 3 bases, with 14 bases between the two germline ends. Germline V gene data show CDR1 as MNHEY and CDR2 as SMNVEV (reference sequence). The CDR3 spans 14 residues. CDR3 in amino acids: CASSRRDGGYEQYF. The CDR3 bases are TGTGCCAGCAGTCGACGGGATGGGGGCTACGAGCAGTACTTC.

The chain combines TRBV6-8 with TRBJ1-2; 9 nucleotides agree with TRBD1. With V trimmed by 3 bases and J by 6 bases, 11 bases remained unmatched. The CDR3 totals 16 residues. Per germline, CDR1 MNHGY and CDR2 SAAAGT. The CDR3 spells CASSYTRGTGIDGYTF. CDR3 nucleotides: TGTGCCAGCAGTTATACCCGCGGGACAGGGATCGATGGCTACACCTTC.

This chain connects TRBV28 to TRBJ1-1, with D unclear. The germline V gene has CDR1 MDHEN and CDR2 SYDVKM. V was shortened by 6 bases and J by 7 bases, with 12 bases between the two germline ends. The CDR3 is 12 amino acids. The CDR3 DNA is TGTGCCAGCAGCCTCAGCCGGAATGAAGCTTTCTTT. This gives the protein CASSLSRNEAFF. Using reference TRBV28 and TRBJ1-1 for the parts outside the CDR3, the full variable domain is DVKVTQSSRYLVKRTGEKVFLECVQDMDHENMFWYRQDPGLGLRLIYFSYDVKMKEKGDIPEGYSVSREKKERFSLILESASTNQTSMYLCASSLSRNEAFFGQGTRLTVV.